This T cell receptor beta chain is drawn from a study of beta chain features in type 1 diabetes. As concerns this clone: Antigen specificity is unknown.

Sequencing targeted expressed TCRB transcripts, as all isolated RNA had been reverse transcribed. Produced via immunoSEQ multiplex PCR; TCRdb's table is partial and in-frame only. This table holds 600,000 to 650,000 clones, around 15% found once. Whole-study findings and limits: Here, the possible influence of HLA type (on TCRB rearrangement) remained unresolved.

The sequence was obtained from a man in his late teens or twenties in good health. The sequenced sample was naive CD4+ T cells from blood.

The CDR3 nucleotides read TGCGCCAGCAGCTTGAACCCCGGGGCCGGTGAGACCCAGTACTTC. Translating it yields CASSLNPGAGETQYF. The chain uses TRBV5-1 and TRBJ2-5; D possibly matches TRBD1 or TRBD2 (5 bases each). The germline CDR1 and CDR2 sequences are SGHRS and YFSETQ. Trimming shortened V by 1 base and J by 5 bases, and 15 bases separated the two germline ends. The CDR3 covers 15 residues.